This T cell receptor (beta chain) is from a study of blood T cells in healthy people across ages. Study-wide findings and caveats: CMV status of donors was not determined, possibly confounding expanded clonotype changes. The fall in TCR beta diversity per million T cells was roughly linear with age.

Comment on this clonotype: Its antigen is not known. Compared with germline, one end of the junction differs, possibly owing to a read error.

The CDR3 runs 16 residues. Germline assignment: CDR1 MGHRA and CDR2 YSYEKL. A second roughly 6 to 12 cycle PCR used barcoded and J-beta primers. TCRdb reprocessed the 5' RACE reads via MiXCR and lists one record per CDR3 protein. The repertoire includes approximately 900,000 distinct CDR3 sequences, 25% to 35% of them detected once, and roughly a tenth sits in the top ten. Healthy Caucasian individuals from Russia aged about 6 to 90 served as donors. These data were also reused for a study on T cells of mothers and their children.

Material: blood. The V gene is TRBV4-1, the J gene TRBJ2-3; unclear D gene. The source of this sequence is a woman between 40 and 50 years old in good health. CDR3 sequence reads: CVSSQKGRISTDTQYF. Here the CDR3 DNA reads TGCGTCAGCAGCCAGAAGGGTCGCATAAGCACAGATACGCAGTATTTT.